This paragraph covers one T cell receptor (beta chain) sequence. Its antigen is currently unknown. V lost 2 bases and J 3 bases, leaving 7 bases between the germline ends. This CDR3 has 13 amino acids. CDR1 and CDR2 from the germline V gene are SGHTA and FQGNSA. 60 Vbeta and 13 Jbeta primers were used in PCR. Generated by immunoSEQ multiplex PCR, the TCRdb table keeps only in-frame clones and is missing some. The data show fewer than 150,000 clones, roughly 80% seen once. The data belong to a study of cytomegalovirus exposure and HLA in healthy donors. Whole-study findings and limits: Clonal expansion, a later analysis showed, was greater in HLA-associated TCR beta chains than in equally common others. In presence/absence analyses, roughly uniform sequencing depth across donors was assumed.

The sequenced material came from PBMCs. The sequence was obtained from a man between 35 and 55 years old in good health and CMV-seronegative. The V gene is TRBV7-2, the J gene TRBJ1-1; no clear D. CDR3 bases: TGTGCCAGCAGCTTACTCCCGTACACTGAAGCTTTCTTT. Translated, it gives CASSLLPYTEAFF.